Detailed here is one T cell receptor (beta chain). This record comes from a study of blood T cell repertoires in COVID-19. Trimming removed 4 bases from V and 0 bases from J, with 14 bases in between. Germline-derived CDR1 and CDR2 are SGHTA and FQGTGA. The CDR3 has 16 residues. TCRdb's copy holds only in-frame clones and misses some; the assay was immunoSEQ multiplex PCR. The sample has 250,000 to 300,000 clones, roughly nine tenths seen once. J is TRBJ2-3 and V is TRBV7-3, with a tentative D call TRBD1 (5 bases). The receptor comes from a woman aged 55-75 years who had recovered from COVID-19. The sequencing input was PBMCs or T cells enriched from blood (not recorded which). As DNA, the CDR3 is TGTGCCAGCAGCTCCGCAGGGTTAGCTAGCACAGATACGCAGTATTTT. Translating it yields CASSSAGLASTDTQYF. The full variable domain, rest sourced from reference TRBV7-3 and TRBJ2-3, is GAGVSQTPSNKVTEKGKYVELRCDPISGHTALYWYRQSLGQGPEFLIYFQGTGAADDSGLPNDRFFAVRPEGSVSTLKIQRTERGDSAVYLCASSSAGLASTDTQYFGPGTRLTVL.